In its sample, the clone carrying this T cell receptor beta chain was seen a few times. Antigen specificity is unknown. TCR beta CDR3 regions were amplified from RNA transcripts. The authors performed first-round RT-PCR with HTBI primers and then a second-round multiplex PCR. TCRdb passed the multiplex PCR reads through MiXCR, listing each CDR3 protein once. The table shows about half a million distinct CDR3 sequences, with 14% occurring only once. The sample originates from a study of Graves' ophthalmopathy and Graves' hyperthyroidism. Study-level points and caveats: The authors also found most expanded thyroid clonotypes above 0.001 frequency in blood.

Moderate-to-severe activity, with CAS ≥3, NOSPECS ≥4 and duration under 3 months, characterized the donors with ophthalmopathy. Excluded: other autoimmune disease, uncontrolled infection, pregnancy or lactation. The authors diagnosed from clinical symptoms, serum thyroxine, TRAb, thyroid ultrasound and orbital computed tomography. Germline values: CDR1 MNHEY, CDR2 SMNVEV (reference sequence). The CDR3 spans 16 residues. The ends lost 3 bases at V and 0 bases at J; junction bases unmatched: 8. Sequencing input: blood. This chain uses TRBV27 with TRBJ2-7; 7 positions match TRBD1. This receptor was identified in a woman aged 25 to 39 with Graves' ophthalmopathy. The CDR3: CASSFARTGHSYEQYF. CDR3 DNA sequence: TGTGCCAGCAGTTTTGCTCGGACAGGCCACTCCTACGAGCAGTACTTC.